These 9 T cell receptor beta chains originate from one sample sequenced in a study of tumor and adjacent non-tumor tissue in lung cancer. Three rounds of nested PCR, following a modified ARM-PCR protocol, produced the TCRbeta library. TCRdb independently ran MiXCR on the multiplex PCR reads; one entry per CDR3 protein. Among 85,000 to 130,000 distinct CDR3 sequences, roughly two thirds were seen once, and the ten largest hold approximately 18%. RNA was extracted from bulk tissue without any cell sorting. The normal lung tissue was taken more than 3 cm from the tumor edge. The material sequenced was distant non-tumor lung tissue. Every receptor here comes from a man between 25 and 39 years old with non-small cell lung cancer.

With regard to this clonotype: Sequence at one end of the junction differs from germline and may be a read error. The genes are TRBV20-1 and TRBJ2-5; D remains unclear. Per the germline V gene, CDR1 is DFQATT and CDR2 is SNEGSKA (reference sequence). The CDR3 is 13 amino acids. The CDR3 DNA is TGCAGTGCCATTGGACCAGACGAAGAGACCCAGTATTTC. Protein: CSAIGPDEETQYF.

With respect to this clonotype: At one end, the junction sequence differs from germline, possibly due to a read error. The chain recombines TRBV20-1 with TRBJ2-5; D gene ambiguous. The CDR3 totals 15 residues. Germline loops: CDR1 DFQATT, CDR2 SNEGSKA (reference sequence). This CDR3 reads CSAQEESRLQETQYF. CDR3 nucleotides: TGTAGTGCTCAAGAGGAGAGCAGGTTGCAAGAGACCCAGTACTTC.

As concerns this clonotype: Just one base apart from a much larger clone, this may be a read error. V gene TRBV20-1 combines with J gene TRBJ2-5; the match to TRBD2 covers 7 bases. Germline CDR1 and CDR2: DFQATT and SNEGSKA (reference sequence). The CDR3 is 15 residues long. V gave up 5 bases and J gave up 3 bases; unmatched junction bases: 12. The CDR3 protein is CSAAAGRGVEETQYF. As DNA, the CDR3 is TGCAGTGCTGCCGCGGGACGGGGGGTAGAAGAGACCCAGTACTTC.

J is TRBJ2-2 and V is TRBV13; the match to TRBD1 covers 7 bases. The CDR3 sequence is 16 residues long. The V gene's germline CDR1 is PRHDT and CDR2 FYEKMQ (reference sequence). With V trimmed by 4 bases and J by 8 bases, 13 bases remained unmatched. In DNA, the CDR3 is TGTGCCAGCAGCTCAGGACAGGTATCGAAGACTGGGGAGCTGTTTTTT. Protein: CASSSGQVSKTGELFF. Complete variable domain (other parts from reference TRBV13 and TRBJ2-2): AAGVIQSPRHLIKEKRETATLKCYPIPRHDTVYWYQQGPGQDPQFLISFYEKMQSDKGSIPDRFSAQQFSDYHSELNMSSLELGDSALYFCASSSGQVSKTGELFFGEGSRLTVL.

Turning to this clonotype: Since no conserved phenylalanine or tryptophan closes the CDR3, a read error is the likely cause. The CDR3 is CASSTNSAGVYEQYL. In DNA, the CDR3 is TGTGCCAGCAGCACGAACTCAGCGGGGGTTTACGAGCAGTACCTC. This chain links TRBV11-3 with TRBJ2-7; 8 nucleotides align to TRBD2. The CDR3 is 15 residues long. The V gene end was trimmed by 5 bases and the J gene end by 4 bases; junction bases not matched to a gene: 10. Germline V lookup: CDR1 SGHNT, CDR2 YENEEA.

Concerning this clonotype: This may stem from a read error, because a much larger clone lies one nucleotide away. V and J are TRBV10-1 and TRBJ1-1, with no clear D. The CDR3 extends over 10 amino acids. V was cut by 10 bases and J by 10 bases, with 13 bases left in between. Per the germline V gene, CDR1 is WNHNN and CDR2 is SYGVQD (reference sequence). CDR3 region: CAKPGIAAFF. In nucleotides, the CDR3 is TGCGCCAAGCCGGGGATCGCAGCTTTCTTT.

As concerns this clonotype: Since a much larger clone is just one base distant, this may be a read error. The gene calls are TRBV4-2 and TRBJ2-5; D might be TRBD1 (7 bases). The ends were cut back, 3 bases at V and 5 bases at J, with 16 bases in the middle. CDR3 size: 15 residues. In germline, CDR1 is LGHNA, CDR2 YNFKEQ. CDR3 DNA sequence: TGTGCCAGCAGCCAGAGGAGTCAGGGGGGCGAGACCCAGTACTTC. Its translation: CASSQRSQGGETQYF.

This clonotype appeared many times. The chain links TRBV12-3 or TRBV12-4 to TRBJ2-1, with TRBD1 matching 8 bases. The trim removed 6 bases at V and 4 bases at J, leaving 5 bases unmatched. This CDR3 is built from 14 residues. The CDR3 is CASRTTGEYNEQFF. The CDR3 coding sequence is TGTGCCAGCAGGACGACAGGGGAATACAATGAGCAGTTCTTC.

As to this clonotype: Compared with germline, one end of the junction differs, possibly owing to a read error. The J gene is TRBJ2-2, the V gene TRBV11-3; TRBD1 aligns across 11 bases. Germline lookup yields CDR1 SGHNT and CDR2 YENEEA. The CDR3 is 16 residues long. DNA for the CDR3: TGTGGCAGCAGCGGACAGGGGGCTGCAGGGACCGGGGACCTGTTTTTT. This translates into CGSSGQGAAGTGDLFF.